Sequencing of this T cell receptor beta chain was carried out in a study of beta chain features in type 1 diabetes. A single heparinised blood sample, averaging approximately 100 mL, was obtained per donor. Each population that was sorted was more than 98% pure. This clone has more than one count but fewer than ten. TCRB transcripts that were expressed got sequenced, as all of the isolated RNA had been reverse transcribed. The data were produced by immunoSEQ multiplex PCR, yet TCRdb's version contains in-frame clones alone and is incomplete. There are under 450,000 clones in the sample; around 14% occur only once, and roughly 0.038% lies in the top ten. Germline values: CDR1 SGDLS, CDR2 YYNGEE. Between the trimmed V and J ends, which lost 4 bases and 1 base, there was a span of 14 bases. The CDR3 extends over 15 amino acids.

The receptor was isolated from a man aged 25 to 45 in good health. Source material: naive CD4+ T cells from blood. The genes are TRBV9 and TRBJ2-5; D not resolved. CDR3 sequence (DNA): TGTGCCAGCAGCACATCGTGGGAAAGCCAAGAGACCCAGTACTTC. It yields the protein CASSTSWESQETQYF.